This T cell receptor (beta chain) was identified during a study of blood T cells in healthy people across ages. CDR1 and CDR2 from the germline V gene are MNHNY and SVGAGI (reference sequence). Trimming shortened V by 4 bases and J by 5 bases, and 6 bases separated the two germline ends. The CDR3 extends over 12 amino acids. Study-level points and caveats: Long-lived and aged donors differed, with more naive CD4+ cells and higher diversity in the long-lived.

Turning to this clonotype: Its matching antigen is unknown.

Those donating, healthy Caucasian individuals from Russia, were aged roughly 6 to 100. Total RNA, at least 5.5 micrograms per sample, came from PBMCs. The authors ran a second PCR of 7 to 11 cycles using a sample-barcoded 5' primer and a J-beta primer mix. TCRdb recomputed calls from the 5' RACE reads with MiXCR, one row per CDR3 protein. The sample carries 1.5 million to 1.9 million distinct CDR3 sequences, roughly two fifths recorded once. Sequencing was performed on blood. The clonotype originates from a woman aged 18-29 years in good health. The rearrangement joins TRBV6-6 to TRBJ2-1; D is ambiguous. This chain's CDR3 is CASSSWDNEQFF. The CDR3 DNA sequence: TGTGCCAGCAGTTCCTGGGACAATGAGCAGTTCTTC.